Presented here are 25 T cell receptor beta chains from one specimen sequenced in a study of blood T cell repertoires in COVID-19. Measured with immunoSEQ multiplex PCR; TCRdb has only the in-frame clones, and not every one. The sample lists 100,000 or so clones, roughly 86% occurring once. The sample taken for sequencing was peripheral blood. These TCRs come from a woman in her sixties with acute or convalescent COVID-19.

This clone was detected only once. The chain employs TRBV5-1 and TRBJ2-1, with TRBD2 identical over 8 bases. Germline loops: CDR1 SGHRS, CDR2 YFSETQ. The trim removed 2 bases at V and 6 bases at J, leaving 7 bases unmatched. The CDR3 loop spans 15 amino acids. DNA of the CDR3: TGCGCCAGCAGCTTTCGGGAGGGCCTCGGCAATGAGCAGTTCTTC. Translated: CASSFREGLGNEQFF.

V usage is TRBV27 and J usage is TRBJ2-7; D is unclear. CDR3 length: 13 amino acids. Trimming stripped 4 bases from V and 3 bases from J, with 10 bases between. In germline, CDR1 is MNHEY, CDR2 SMNVEV (reference sequence). Here the CDR3 reads CASSSLQVYEQYF. The CDR3, as DNA: TGTGCCAGCAGTTCCCTCCAGGTCTACGAGCAGTACTTC.

This chain joins TRBV6-5 and TRBJ2-5, with D possibly TRBD2 on 5 matching bases. Trimming cost V 7 bases and J 4 bases, with 13 bases left between them. Per germline, CDR1 MNHEY and CDR2 SVGAGI. CDR3 length equals 13 residues. The CDR3 is CASNPRAGETQYF. CDR3 coding DNA: TGTGCCAGCAACCCTAGGGCGGGAGAGACCCAGTACTTC.

The DNA for the CDR3 is TGTGCCAGCAGTTATTTCGGGACAGCACGATATGGCTACACCTTC. Translating it yields CASSYFGTARYGYTF. The chain combines TRBV6-2 or TRBV6-3 with TRBJ1-2, with 7 bases matching TRBD1. Germline V gene sequence: CDR1 MNHEY, CDR2 SVGEGT. The V segment lost 3 bases and the J segment 5 bases; nucleotides outside the gene matches: 9. The CDR3 contains 15 residues.

This clone showed up just once. The rearrangement joins TRBV4-1 to TRBJ1-2; tentative D call: TRBD1 (5 bases). Trimming pared 0 bases from V and 6 bases from J, leaving 11 bases between. The germline gives CDR1 MGHRA, CDR2 YSYEKL. This CDR3 is 14 amino acids long. For the CDR3, the DNA is TGCGCCAGCAGCCAAGATAGGGGAGGTCATGGCTACACCTTC. This translates into CASSQDRGGHGYTF.

This rearrangement joins TRBV10-3 to TRBJ2-7; 10 nucleotides agree with TRBD2. The CDR3 sequence is 16 residues long. V lost 6 bases and J lost 4; bases outside the gene matches: 12. Germline values: CDR1 ENHRY, CDR2 SYGVKD. The CDR3 spells CAIRGPLAGDKYEQYF. The CDR3 nucleotides read TGTGCCATCAGGGGACCCCTAGCGGGAGATAAGTACGAGCAGTACTTC.

This chain links TRBV18 with TRBJ2-7; D is possibly TRBD2 (5 bases). The CDR3 length is 14 residues. Germline lookup yields CDR1 KGHSH and CDR2 LQKENI. V was clipped by 2 bases and J by 6 bases, with 14 bases between them. The CDR3: CASSPNGVRGEQYV. CDR3 DNA sequence: TGTGCCAGCTCACCAAACGGGGTACGGGGCGAGCAGTACGTC.

The chain links TRBV28 to TRBJ1-3, with 7 bases fitting TRBD1. Germline V gene lookup returns CDR1 MDHEN and CDR2 SYDVKM. V shed 7 bases, J shed 4 bases, and the junction held 7 bases outside the gene matches. The CDR3 sequence is 14 residues long. CDR3 nucleotides: TGTGCCAGCAATCAACAGGGGAAAGGAAACACCATATATTTT. Protein: CASNQQGKGNTIYF.

The genes are TRBV28 and TRBJ1-2, with D tentatively TRBD1 (5 bases). This CDR3 contains 15 residues. In germline, CDR1 is MDHEN, CDR2 SYDVKM. V was cut by 4 bases and J by 0 bases, with 12 bases left in between. Written as DNA, the CDR3 is TGTGCCAGCAGTTCCGGGACTGTCTCTAACTATGGCTACACCTTC. Its protein is CASSSGTVSNYGYTF.

The V call is TRBV14, the J call TRBJ2-5; 13 bases agree with TRBD2. Germline V gene data show CDR1 as SGHDN and CDR2 as FVKESK. The CDR3 is 16 residues long. V shed 4 bases and J 4 bases; nucleotides not matched to a gene: 6. CDR3 coding DNA: TGTGCCAGCAGCCCCGGACTAGCGGGAGCAAGAGAGACCCAGTACTTC. Protein product: CASSPGLAGARETQYF.

The rearrangement links TRBV9 to TRBJ2-3; D ambiguous. V was pared by 4 bases and J by 4 bases, with 7 bases between. Per germline, CDR1 SGDLS and CDR2 YYNGEE. The CDR3 extends over 12 amino acids. CDR3 loop: CASSRLADTQYF. The CDR3 DNA sequence: TGTGCCAGCAGCCGACTCGCAGATACGCAGTATTTT. Together with reference TRBV9 and TRBJ2-3, the CDR3 gives the full variable domain: DSGVTQTPKHLITATGQRVTLRCSPRSGDLSVYWYQQSLDQGLQFLIQYYNGEERAKGNILERFSAQQFPDLHSELNLSSLELGDSALYFCASSRLADTQYFGPGTRLTVL.

The chain couples TRBV7-9 to TRBJ2-1; 7 bases are shared with TRBD2. CDR1 and CDR2 from the germline V gene are SEHNR and FQNEAQ (reference sequence). The J segment lost 8 bases and the V segment lost 0 bases, leaving 7 bases of the junction unmatched. The CDR3 spans 15 residues. CDR3 loop: CASSLAAGTIDEQFF. As DNA, the CDR3 is TGTGCCAGCAGCTTAGCTGCCGGGACTATCGATGAGCAGTTCTTC.

This clone was picked up one time. The chain combines TRBV3-1 (or the pseudogene TRBV3-2) with TRBJ1-1, with D hard to call. Germline assignment: CDR1 LGHDT and CDR2 YNNKEL (reference sequence). V lost 6 bases to trimming and J lost 2 bases, with 10 bases between them. The CDR3 loop spans 13 amino acids. In DNA form, the CDR3 reads TGTGCCAGCAGACGAAAACAAAACACTGAAGCTTTCTTT. Encoded protein: CASRRKQNTEAFF.

This clone was seen just once. The genes are TRBV12-3 or TRBV12-4 and TRBJ1-2; 8 positions agree with TRBD1. V lost 5 bases, J lost 8 bases, and 7 bases stayed unmatched. The CDR3 loop spans 13 amino acids. CDR3: CASSRGQGLGYTF. CDR3 nucleotides: TGTGCCAGCAGTCGCGGACAGGGCTTAGGCTACACCTTC.

This chain joins TRBV7-8 and TRBJ2-2; D might be TRBD1 (5 bases). The germline gives CDR1 SGHVS, CDR2 FQNEAQ. V was pared by 8 bases and J by 2 bases, with 15 bases between. The CDR3 sequence is 15 residues long. The CDR3 bases are TGTGCCAGCGTAGGGGCGCGAACAAACACCGGGGAGCTGTTTTTT. Amino acids: CASVGARTNTGELFF.

J is TRBJ2-1 and V is TRBV3-1 (or the pseudogene TRBV3-2); TRBD2 matches 13 bases. The CDR3 is 15 residues long. The germline V gene has CDR1 LGHDT and CDR2 YNNKEL (reference sequence). The V gene end was trimmed by 4 bases and the J gene end by 9 bases; junction bases not matched to a gene: 6. CDR3 nucleotide sequence: TGTGCCAGCAGCCGAGGACTAGCGGGAGCCCGTGAGCAGTTCTTC. Amino acid sequence: CASSRGLAGAREQFF.

The chain joins TRBV28 to TRBJ1-2, with D possibly being TRBD1 (5 bases). The V gene lost 4 bases and the J gene lost 5 bases, with 11 bases spanning the gap. CDR3 length: 13 residues. CDR1 and CDR2 from the germline V gene are MDHEN and SYDVKM. CDR3 nucleotide sequence: TGTGCCAGCAGTTCCCAGGGTGTATATGGCTACACCTTC. This sequence encodes CASSSQGVYGYTF.

The V and J genes are TRBV28 and TRBJ2-2; TRBD2 aligns across 9 bases. Germline V gene sequence: CDR1 MDHEN, CDR2 SYDVKM. Trimming at V came to 11 bases and at J to 4 bases, leaving 17 bases not matched to a gene. The CDR3 is made up of 17 amino acids. CDR3 DNA sequence: TGTGCCTCAATCTATAGCGGGAGCCCCCTTGGCACCGGGGAGCTGTTTTTT. As protein: CASIYSGSPLGTGELFF.

The chain employs TRBV7-9 and TRBJ1-4, with D maybe TRBD1 (6 bases). V lost 5 bases, J lost 6 bases, and 10 bases lay in between. The CDR3 length is 13 residues. CDR1 is SEHNR, CDR2 FQNEAQ, per germline (reference sequence). The CDR3 sequence: CASSPGQYEKLFF. The CDR3 DNA is TGTGCCAGCAGCCCCGGACAGTATGAAAAACTGTTTTTT.

This sequence joins TRBV2 and TRBJ2-1, with 10 bases fitting TRBD2. The CDR3 contains 15 residues. With 4 bases clipped from V and 6 bases from J, the junction kept 6 bases outside the gene matches. The germline gives CDR1 SNHLY, CDR2 FYNNEI. CDR3 DNA sequence: TGTGCCAGCAGTGCCCGACTAGCGGGTGGCAATGAGCAGTTCTTC. Amino acids: CASSARLAGGNEQFF.

This clone was detected a few times. V gene TRBV30 combines with J gene TRBJ1-2; no clear D gene. Germline V CDR1 and CDR2: GTSNPN, SVGIG (reference sequence). CDR3 length: 14 residues. The germline V and J ends were trimmed by 2 bases and 0 bases, with 10 bases remaining between them. The CDR3 sequence is CAWSKGRTNYGYTF. As DNA, the CDR3 is TGTGCCTGGAGTAAAGGCAGGACTAACTATGGCTACACCTTC.

This chain links TRBV5-3 with TRBJ2-7; unclear D gene. TRBV5-3 is labeled an ORF, and its function is uncertain. V lost 7 bases and J 4 bases, leaving 15 bases between the germline ends. The CDR3 is 13 residues long. In DNA, the CDR3 is TGTGCCAGAGGCTATCCAGGCCCTTACGAGCAGTACTTC. Its protein product is CARGYPGPYEQYF.

J is TRBJ2-7 and V is TRBV6-5; 7 nucleotides align to TRBD2. The germline gives CDR1 MNHEY, CDR2 SVGAGI. Unmatched junction bases numbered 10, after V lost 6 bases and J lost 2 bases. The CDR3 is 15 amino acids. CDR3 loop: CASSRTSASTYEQYV. CDR3 DNA sequence: TGTGCCAGCAGCCGTACTAGCGCTTCTACCTACGAGCAGTACGTC.

V and J are TRBV19 and TRBJ2-7; D ambiguous. The germline CDR1 and CDR2 sequences are LNHDA and SQIVND (reference sequence). Trimming removed 4 bases at V and 5 bases at J, with 6 bases between. The CDR3 extends over 11 amino acids. CDR3 nucleotide sequence: TGTGCCAGTAGTAGAGACAACGAGCAGTACTTC. It encodes CASSRDNEQYF.

The CDR3 region is CATSRGGRGTDTQYF. In nucleotides, the CDR3 is TGTGCCACCAGCAGAGGCGGGAGAGGAACAGATACGCAGTATTTT. The chain joins TRBV15 to TRBJ2-3; TRBD2 aligns across 7 bases. V lost 1 base and J lost 3; bases outside the gene matches: 4. The germline V gene encodes CDR1 LNHNV and CDR2 YYDKDF (reference sequence). The length of the CDR3 is 15 residues.